Given below is one T cell receptor (beta chain) in context. The antigen is undetermined. This sample is part of a study of T cell responses to AZD1222 COVID-19 vaccine. Study-level results: Close to half of all spike-specific TCRs reportedly target regions of the variants that are unmutated.

Sequencing was performed with immunoSEQ multiplex PCR; in TCRdb, only in-frame clones are kept and a portion is missing. The sample includes fewer than 150,000 clones, about 80% of them seen just once. The source of this sequence is an adult in good health. The material sequenced was peripheral blood, taken on day 0 of AZD1222 vaccination.

The CDR3 nucleotides are TGTGCCAGCTCACCACCCGCAGGGCTGAACACTGAAGCTTTCTTT. It specifies CASSPPAGLNTEAFF. The V and J genes are TRBV18 and TRBJ1-1; TRBD1 might be the D (5 bases). The CDR3 is made up of 15 amino acids. CDR1 is KGHSH, CDR2 LQKENI, per germline. V gave up 0 bases and J gave up 0 bases, with 8 bases separating them. The full variable domain, with the rest looked up from reference TRBV18 and TRBJ1-1, is NAGVMQNPRHLVRRRGQEARLRCSPMKGHSHVYWYRQLPEEGLKFMVYLQKENIIDESGMPKERFSAEFPKEGPSILRIQQVVRGDSAAYFCASSPPAGLNTEAFFGQGTRLTVV.